This T cell receptor beta chain emerged from a study of TIL therapy for anti-PD-1-resistant metastatic lung cancer. In the study overall: Progressing patients received lymphodepletion, expanded TIL infusion and IL-2. Tumors carried a median roughly 1.5 non-synonymous mutations per megabase. Patients had a median age of approximately 57 years (range roughly 35-80).

The immunoSEQ assay was v3. This table comes from immunoSEQ multiplex PCR, and its TCRdb copy is limited to in-frame clones, with some not included. Among 35,000 or so clones listed, about 70% were seen once. Germline V CDR1 and CDR2: MNHNS, SASEGT. The CDR3 covers 19 residues. The V segment lost 3 bases and the J segment 2 bases; nucleotides outside the gene matches: 10. Regarding time point: pre-treatment sample, taken before nivolumab and TIL therapy. This TCR derives from a person aged 25-85 years with non-small cell lung cancer. Sequenced material: blood, taken at baseline. The V gene is TRBV6-1, the J gene TRBJ2-1, with 13 bases matching TRBD2. CDR3 in amino acids: CASSDPRTSGGIAYNEQFF. The CDR3 DNA sequence: TGTGCCAGCAGTGATCCCAGGACTAGCGGGGGTATTGCCTACAATGAGCAGTTCTTC.